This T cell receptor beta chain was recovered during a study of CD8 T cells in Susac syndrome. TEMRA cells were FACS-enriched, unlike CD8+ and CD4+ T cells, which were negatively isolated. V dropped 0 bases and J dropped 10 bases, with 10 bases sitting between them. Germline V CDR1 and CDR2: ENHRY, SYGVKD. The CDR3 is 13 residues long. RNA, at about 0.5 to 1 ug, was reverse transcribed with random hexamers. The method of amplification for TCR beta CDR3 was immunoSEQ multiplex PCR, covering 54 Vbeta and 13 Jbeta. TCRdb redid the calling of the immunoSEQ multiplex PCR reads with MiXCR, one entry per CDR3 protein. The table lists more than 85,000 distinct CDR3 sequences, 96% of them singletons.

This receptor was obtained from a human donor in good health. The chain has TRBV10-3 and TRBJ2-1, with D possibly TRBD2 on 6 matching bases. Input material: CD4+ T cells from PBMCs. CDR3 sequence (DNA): TGTGCCATCAGTGAGTCTCGGGACTCCGAGCAGTTCTTC. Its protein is CAISESRDSEQFF.